This T cell receptor beta chain emerged from a study of OX40 agonist ivuxolimab in advanced cancers. Overall study: Around 40% of patients had received prior checkpoint inhibitor therapy.

Germline V gene sequence: CDR1 SGHVS, CDR2 FNYEAQ. Between the trimmed V and J ends, which lost 1 base and 4 bases, there was a span of 8 bases. The CDR3 totals 15 residues. TCRdb's copy holds only in-frame clones and misses some; the assay was immunoSEQ multiplex PCR. The sample lists tens of thousands of clones, over 75% occurring once. The rearrangement links TRBV7-6 to TRBJ2-6; D may be TRBD1 (5 bases). The sequenced sample was CD4+ or CD8+ T cells sorted from blood, obtained in a trial of the OX40 agonist ivuxolimab. The TCR comes from an adult with an advanced solid tumor such as melanoma, head and neck, liver or kidney cancer. The CDR3 nucleotides read TGTGCCAGCAGCTTAGAGGGGCCCGGGGCCAACGTCCTGACTTTC. Encoded protein: CASSLEGPGANVLTF.